This entry lists 13 T cell receptor beta chains sequenced from one sample in a study of blood T cell repertoires in COVID-19. Using immunoSEQ multiplex PCR, the repertoire was profiled, and TCRdb retains in-frame clones only, with some absent. The sample includes about 500,000 clones, roughly 90% of them seen just once. Sequencing used PBMCs or T cells enriched from blood (not recorded which). The receptors come from a woman younger than 35 who had recovered from COVID-19.

The chain carries TRBV11-2 and TRBJ2-3; TRBD2 matches at 11 bases. Trimming at V came to 3 bases and at J to 3 bases, leaving 5 bases not matched to a gene. In germline, CDR1 is SGHAT, CDR2 FQNNGV. The CDR3 runs 16 residues. The chain's CDR3 is CASSLFSGGGTDTQYF. The CDR3 DNA reads TGTGCCAGCAGCTTGTTTAGCGGGGGGGGAACAGATACGCAGTATTTT.

The chain is built from TRBV19 and TRBJ1-2; 8 nucleotides match TRBD1. Germline CDR1 is LNHDA and CDR2 is SQIVND (reference sequence). The V and J ends lost 11 bases and 7 bases, in that order; junction bases with no gene match: 9. The length of the CDR3 is 12 residues. CDR3 coding DNA: TGTGCCGTGGGACAGGCCTTCCGTGGCTACACCTTC. This encodes CAVGQAFRGYTF.

The rearrangement joins TRBV3-1 (or the pseudogene TRBV3-2) to TRBJ1-6; 8 positions agree with TRBD1. CDR1 and CDR2 from the germline V gene are LGHDT and YNNKEL (reference sequence). This CDR3 spans 15 amino acids. The V and J ends lost 4 bases and 7 bases, in that order; junction bases with no gene match: 6. The CDR3 coding sequence is TGTGCCAGCAGCCCTAAGACAGGGGAGAATTCACCCCTCCACTTT. Translating gives CASSPKTGENSPLHF.

This clone was seen more than once but under ten times. The chain joins TRBV2 to TRBJ2-2; D unresolved. This CDR3 contains 13 residues. Looked up from germline, CDR1 is SNHLY and CDR2 is FYNNEI. V shed 11 bases and J shed 6 bases, with 16 bases lying between them. CDR3 DNA: TGTGCCTCAGCACAGTTCAGGTCCGGGGAGCTGTTTTTT. Its translation: CASAQFRSGELFF.

The chain has TRBV7-2 and TRBJ1-5; 9 bases map to TRBD1. The CDR3 sequence is 15 residues long. Losses at the gene ends were 5 bases for V and 7 bases for J; bases not matched to a gene: 9. Per germline, CDR1 SGHTA and CDR2 FQGNSA. As DNA, the CDR3 is TGTGCCAGCAGCCCGATGAGTACAGGGGGCCAGCCCCAGCATTTT. Translating it yields CASSPMSTGGQPQHF.

This chain connects TRBV7-8 to TRBJ1-1, with D unresolved. Germline V gene lookup returns CDR1 SGHVS and CDR2 FQNEAQ. CDR3 length equals 15 residues. V lost 4 bases to trimming and J lost 3 bases, with 15 bases between them. CDR3 loop: CASSSQGRRDTEAFF. In DNA, the CDR3 is TGTGCCAGCAGCTCCCAAGGGAGGAGGGACACTGAAGCTTTCTTT.

In this sample, this clone turned up many times. The chain's CDR3 is CASSPGQGRRYTF. The CDR3 DNA reads TGTGCCAGCAGCCCGGGACAGGGGCGACGCTACACCTTC. The chain uses TRBV3-1 (or the pseudogene TRBV3-2) and TRBJ1-2; TRBD1 aligns across 10 bases. Germline values: CDR1 LGHDT, CDR2 YNNKEL (reference sequence). The trim removed 4 bases at V and 9 bases at J, leaving 5 bases unmatched. The CDR3 is 13 residues long.

This clone has a single count. This chain links TRBV11-2 with TRBJ1-6; 12 bases align to TRBD1. Germline CDR1 and CDR2: SGHAT and FQNNGV. The CDR3 runs 15 residues. V trimming: 3 bases; J trimming: 9 bases; junction bases outside the gene matches: 3. The CDR3 reads CASSFGTGGVSPLHF. DNA for the CDR3: TGTGCCAGCAGCTTTGGGACAGGGGGCGTTTCACCCCTCCACTTT.

This clone was observed a single time. The J gene is TRBJ1-5, the V gene TRBV12-5, with D perhaps TRBD1 (6 bases). The germline gives CDR1 LGHNT, CDR2 FRNRAP. Between the trimmed V and J ends, which lost 2 bases and 3 bases, there was a span of 32 bases. The CDR3 runs 22 residues. The CDR3, as DNA: TGTGCTAGTGGTTTGTTAGAGAGATGGAACTTTGGGGGCAACCAACTCAATCAGCCCCAGCATTTT. The encoded protein is CASGLLERWNFGGNQLNQPQHF.

The chain uses TRBV4-1 and TRBJ1-5; weak D call: TRBD1 (6 bases). The germline V gene has CDR1 MGHRA and CDR2 YSYEKL. The CDR3 contains 17 residues. Trimming stripped 0 bases from V and 3 bases from J, with 15 bases between. The CDR3 protein is CASSQDTQGRLNQPQHF. The CDR3, as DNA: TGCGCCAGCAGCCAAGACACACAGGGAAGGCTCAATCAGCCCCAGCATTTT.

The V and J genes are TRBV3-1 (or the pseudogene TRBV3-2) and TRBJ2-4; 11 bases agree with TRBD2. The trim removed 4 bases at V and 0 bases at J, leaving 8 bases unmatched. Per germline, CDR1 LGHDT and CDR2 YNNKEL (reference sequence). This CDR3 is 18 amino acids long. The CDR3 is CASSPGLAGGPAKNIQYF. Written as DNA, the CDR3 is TGTGCCAGCAGCCCAGGGCTAGCGGGGGGCCCAGCCAAAAACATTCAGTACTTC.

The chain employs TRBV6-5 and TRBJ2-7, with TRBD2 matching 8 bases. The CDR3 length is 14 residues. CDR1 MNHEY and CDR2 SVGAGI come from the germline V gene. The V segment lost 3 bases and the J segment 7 bases; nucleotides outside the gene matches: 8. CDR3 loop: CASSYPGGEREQYF. The CDR3 nucleotides are TGTGCCAGCAGTTATCCCGGGGGGGAACGGGAGCAGTACTTC.

This chain joins TRBV28 and TRBJ1-5; D is unresolved. The length of the CDR3 is 13 residues. V was clipped by 5 bases and J by 2 bases, with 7 bases between them. CDR1 MDHEN and CDR2 SYDVKM come from the germline V gene. The CDR3 here is CASSPGRNQPQHF. CDR3 nucleotide sequence: TGTGCCAGCAGTCCGGGTCGCAATCAGCCCCAGCATTTT.